Shown below are 30 T cell receptor beta chains from a single sample sequenced in a study of T-cell reconstitution after alpha-beta-depleted transplantation in children. Unique molecular identifiers were incorporated into the prepared TCRbeta library. TCRdb used MiXCR to reprocess the PCR reads, holding one entry per CDR3 protein. The data contain approximately 1,000,000 distinct CDR3 sequences, 25% to 35% of them seen just once; the ten biggest clones take up over 25%. The source was PBMCs, mostly from graft donor cells, collected 360 days after TCRalphabeta/CD19-depleted stem cell transplant. These receptors all stem from a boy younger than two who had a stem cell transplant for SCID, so the T cells may come from the graft donor.

The chain joins TRBV10-3 to TRBJ2-1, with D perhaps matching TRBD1 (5 bases). CDR1 is ENHRY, CDR2 SYGVKD, per germline. Deletions cut 3 bases from V and 7 bases from J, with 10 bases between. The CDR3 has 13 amino acids. The CDR3 DNA sequence: TGTGCCATCAGTGAAGAAAGGGGTAATGAGCAGTTCTTC. Translating it yields CAISEERGNEQFF.

This clonotype was picked up a small number of times. In DNA form, the CDR3 reads TGCGCCAGCAGCCAAGTTTTCCTAACTAGCGGGGGACTGTTCTTC. It specifies CASSQVFLTSGGLFF. The chain is built from TRBV4-1 and TRBJ2-1, with TRBD2 identical over 11 bases. The J segment lost 15 bases and the V segment lost 1 base, leaving 11 bases of the junction unmatched. CDR1 and CDR2 (germline): MGHRA, YSYEKL. CDR3 size: 15 residues.

This rearrangement joins TRBV10-3 to TRBJ2-3; TRBD2 matches at 10 bases. Germline V gene data show CDR1 as ENHRY and CDR2 as SYGVKD. Trimming removed 8 bases from V and 4 bases from J; junction bases left unmatched: 15. This CDR3 has 17 amino acids. The CDR3 DNA follows: TGTGCCATCCGGAGTGGTTTTACTAGCGGGGCCGCAGATACGCAGTATTTT. This translates into CAIRSGFTSGAADTQYF.

This clonotype showed up just a few times. The chain is built from TRBV29-1 and TRBJ2-3; possible D gene TRBD1, 5 bases. Germline lookup yields CDR1 SQVTM and CDR2 ANQGSEA. V lost 6 bases, J lost 0 bases, and 13 bases lay in between. The length of the CDR3 is 14 residues. The CDR3 DNA is TGCAGCGTCGCAGCAGGGCTTAGCACAGATACGCAGTATTTT. This codes for CSVAAGLSTDTQYF.

This clonotype was seen only a few times. The chain uses TRBV4-2 and TRBJ2-4; D might be TRBD1 or TRBD2, each matching 5 bases. The V end was cut by 3 bases, the J end by 1 base, with 10 bases between. This CDR3 is 15 amino acids long. Germline CDR1 reads LGHNA; CDR2 reads YNFKEQ. The CDR3 loop reads CASSQDGTAKNIQYF. The CDR3 region has the DNA TGTGCCAGCAGCCAGGACGGGACGGCCAAAAACATTCAGTACTTC.

This clonotype has only a few counts. This chain links TRBV25-1 with TRBJ2-1, with 8 positions matching TRBD2. Per the germline V gene, CDR1 is MGHDK and CDR2 is SYGVNS. V shed 1 base and J 1 base; nucleotides not matched to a gene: 6. The CDR3 has 17 amino acids. This CDR3 is CASSEWVAGTSYNEQFF. CDR3 nucleotide sequence: TGTGCCAGCAGTGAATGGGTAGCGGGGACTTCCTACAATGAGCAGTTCTTC. Filled out from reference TRBV25-1 and TRBJ2-1, the complete variable domain reads EADIYQTPRYLVIGTGKKITLECSQTMGHDKMYWYQQDPGMELHLIHYSYGVNSTEKGDLSSESTVSRIRTEHFPLTLESARPSHTSQYLCASSEWVAGTSYNEQFFGPGTRLTVL.

The sample holds a few counts of this clonotype. The rearrangement joins TRBV4-2 to TRBJ1-4; possible D gene TRBD1, 6 bases. The germline gives CDR1 LGHNA, CDR2 YNFKEQ. The CDR3 contains 17 residues. The ends were cut back, 1 base at V and 8 bases at J, with 20 bases in the middle. CDR3 sequence: CASSQGGQGTIREKLFF. The CDR3 DNA sequence: TGTGCCAGCAGCCAAGGAGGCCAGGGGACGATTCGGGAAAAACTGTTTTTT.

This clonotype occurred once. This chain joins TRBV5-1 and TRBJ1-1, with D possibly matching TRBD1 (5 bases). The CDR3 consists of 15 residues. V gave up 4 bases and J gave up 5 bases, with 18 bases separating them. Germline lookup yields CDR1 SGHRS and CDR2 YFSETQ. CDR3 sequence reads: CASSPARDVGTEAFF. In DNA, the CDR3 is TGCGCCAGCAGCCCTGCCAGGGACGTGGGAACTGAAGCTTTCTTT.

The sample holds many counts of this clonotype. This chain's CDR3 is CSARAFYLTGELFF. For the CDR3, the DNA is TGCAGTGCTAGAGCCTTCTATCTCACCGGGGAGCTGTTTTTT. The chain uses TRBV20-1 and TRBJ2-2, with D uncertain. Germline V gene data show CDR1 as DFQATT and CDR2 as SNEGSKA (reference sequence). Trimming cost V 1 base and J 4 bases, with 10 bases left between them. The CDR3 sequence is 14 residues long.

The table lists this clonotype with a few counts. The chain has TRBV10-3 and TRBJ2-2; 7 positions match TRBD1. Germline assignment: CDR1 ENHRY and CDR2 SYGVKD. After removal of 9 bases from V and 3 bases from J, the junction contained 13 bases not matched to a gene. The CDR3 runs to 16 residues. This chain's CDR3 is CAMGDPGQSYTGELFF. The CDR3 DNA reads as TGTGCCATGGGGGATCCGGGACAGAGTTACACCGGGGAGCTGTTTTTT.

The V and J genes are TRBV20-1 and TRBJ2-1; TRBD1 might be the D (7 bases). The CDR3 spans 13 residues. V was trimmed by 7 bases and J by 5 bases, leaving 15 bases between them. Per germline, CDR1 DFQATT and CDR2 SNEGSKA (reference sequence). In DNA form, the CDR3 reads TGCAGTGGGAGGGGGCCGGTCAACAATGAGCAGTTCTTC. It encodes CSGRGPVNNEQFF.

DNA for the CDR3: TGTGCCAGCAGCGAAAACCAAGAGACCCAGTACTTC. Translated, it gives CASSENQETQYF. The rearrangement links TRBV9 to TRBJ2-5; D uncertain. The ends were cut back, 3 bases at V and 0 bases at J, with 3 bases in the middle. In germline, CDR1 is SGDLS, CDR2 YYNGEE. This CDR3 has 12 amino acids.

The chain combines TRBV4-1 with TRBJ1-4; 7 bases line up with TRBD1. V dropped 4 bases and J dropped 8; count of bases not matched to a gene: 7. Germline V lookup: CDR1 MGHRA, CDR2 YSYEKL. The CDR3 has 14 amino acids. This CDR3 is CASSLGQEGEKLFF. In DNA, the CDR3 is TGCGCCAGCAGCCTAGGACAGGAAGGCGAAAAACTGTTTTTT.

This clonotype appeared a few times. This chain joins TRBV7-9 and TRBJ2-1, with 12 positions matching TRBD2. J gave up 7 bases and V 7 bases, and 5 bases lay outside the gene matches. The V gene's germline CDR1 is SEHNR and CDR2 FQNEAQ (reference sequence). CDR3 length: 14 amino acids. The CDR3 loop is CASNPSGGANEQFF. CDR3 nucleotide sequence: TGTGCCAGCAACCCTAGCGGGGGGGCAAATGAGCAGTTCTTC. Combining the CDR3 with reference TRBV7-9 and TRBJ2-1 gives the whole variable domain DTGVSQNPRHKITKRGQNVTFRCDPISEHNRLYWYRQTLGQGPEFLTYFQNEAQLEKSRLLSDRFSAERPKGSFSTLEIQRTEQGDSAMYLCASNPSGGANEQFFGPGTRLTVL.

The chain carries TRBV12-3 or TRBV12-4 and TRBJ2-1; 8 nucleotides match TRBD1. The V and J ends lost 2 bases and 0 bases, in that order; junction bases with no gene match: 6. This CDR3 is 17 amino acids long. CDR3 region: CASSLRLQGGSYNEQFF. CDR3 DNA sequence: TGTGCCAGCAGTTTACGATTACAGGGGGGCTCCTACAATGAGCAGTTCTTC.

CDR3 nucleotide sequence: TGCGCCAGCAGCCCCTCTGGGGGGAAACTGTTTTTT. Protein: CASSPSGGKLFF. J is TRBJ1-4 and V is TRBV4-3, with D perhaps TRBD1 (5 bases). CDR1 is LGHNA, CDR2 YSLEER, per germline. With 4 bases removed from V and 11 bases from J, the gap between germline ends came to 11 bases. This CDR3 region has 12 residues.

The chain carries TRBV29-1 and TRBJ2-3, with D maybe TRBD2 (6 bases). Trimming cost V 3 bases and J 3 bases, with 31 bases left between them. CDR1 is SQVTM, CDR2 ANQGSEA, per germline. The CDR3 totals 20 residues. CDR3 coding DNA: TGCAGCGTTGACAGGCGGGGACCGACCGTTTTTCGCAGCGAGACAGATACGCAGTATTTT. It yields the protein CSVDRRGPTVFRSETDTQYF.

In its sample, this clonotype was seen a few times. This chain joins TRBV10-3 and TRBJ2-1, with 9 bases that match TRBD1. This CDR3 has 13 residues. The germline gives CDR1 ENHRY, CDR2 SYGVKD. After removal of 4 bases from V and 7 bases from J, the junction contained 2 bases not matched to a gene. CDR3 in amino acids: CAISGQGGNEQFF. The DNA of the CDR3 is TGTGCCATCAGTGGACAGGGGGGGAATGAGCAGTTCTTC.

At least ten counts were recorded for this clonotype. This chain uses TRBV7-2 with TRBJ2-7, with D possibly being TRBD1 (5 bases). The germline gives CDR1 SGHTA, CDR2 FQGNSA. The CDR3 extends over 15 amino acids. With 4 bases removed from V and 6 bases from J, the gap between germline ends came to 19 bases. This chain's CDR3 is CASSSDSPLPGEQYF. Here the CDR3 DNA reads TGTGCCAGCAGCTCTGACAGTCCTCTCCCCGGCGAGCAGTACTTC.

The chain joins TRBV12-3 or TRBV12-4 to TRBJ2-6; 8 bases agree with TRBD2. The CDR3 spans 17 residues. The V and J ends lost 6 bases and 4 bases, in that order; junction bases with no gene match: 11. The CDR3 spells CASSTGLAASGANVLTF. The CDR3 DNA is TGTGCCAGCAGCACCGGACTAGCCGCGTCAGGGGCCAACGTCCTGACTTTC.

This chain uses TRBV28 with TRBJ2-1; D remains unclear. Germline V CDR1 and CDR2: MDHEN, SYDVKM. This CDR3 contains 15 residues. Trimming took 3 bases from V and 1 from J, leaving 10 bases between them. The CDR3 reads CASSLTQRSYNEQFF. The CDR3 DNA sequence: TGTGCCAGCAGTTTGACTCAGAGGTCCTACAATGAGCAGTTCTTC.

The genes are TRBV5-1 and TRBJ2-5; TRBD2 aligns across 11 bases. Looked up from germline, CDR1 is SGHRS and CDR2 is YFSETQ. With V trimmed by 0 bases and J by 1 base, 14 bases remained unmatched. This CDR3 is 20 amino acids long. The CDR3 DNA reads as TGCGCCAGCAGCTTGGCCTTAACAGCGACTAGCGGGATCCCCCAAGAGACCCAGTACTTC. Its protein product is CASSLALTATSGIPQETQYF.

V is TRBV7-3 and J is TRBJ2-4, with D possibly matching TRBD1 (6 bases). Germline CDR1 and CDR2: SGHTA and FQGTGA. CDR3 length equals 15 residues. V lost 2 bases to trimming and J lost 7 bases, with 15 bases between them. CDR3 in amino acids: CASSLGQGLGNIQYF. Written as DNA, the CDR3 is TGTGCCAGCAGCTTAGGTCAGGGGCTCGGTAACATTCAGTACTTC.

CDR3 protein: CASSYMGRQGETQYF. Written as DNA, the CDR3 is TGCGCCAGCAGCTACATGGGGCGACAGGGGGAGACCCAGTACTTC. The V gene is TRBV5-1, the J gene TRBJ2-5; the match to TRBD1 covers 8 bases. Germline V CDR1 and CDR2: SGHRS, YFSETQ. V gave up 3 bases and J gave up 5 bases; unmatched junction bases: 9. The CDR3 totals 15 residues.

The rearrangement links TRBV10-3 to TRBJ2-3; perhaps TRBD2 as D (7 bases). Deletions cut 4 bases from V and 2 bases from J, with 16 bases between. CDR1 and CDR2 from the germline V gene are ENHRY and SYGVKD. The CDR3 length is 16 residues. The CDR3 loop reads CAISGGGGGLTDTQYF. CDR3 nucleotides: TGTGCCATCAGTGGCGGGGGCGGGGGCCTCACAGATACGCAGTATTTT.

V and J are TRBV7-2 and TRBJ2-4; 12 nucleotides agree with TRBD2. Trimming removed 5 bases from V and 7 bases from J; junction bases left unmatched: 6. CDR3 length equals 15 residues. The germline V gene has CDR1 SGHTA and CDR2 FQGNSA. Here the CDR3 reads CASSRLAGVSNIQYF. The CDR3 nucleotides read TGTGCCAGCAGCCGACTAGCGGGGGTCTCGAACATTCAGTACTTC.

The chain couples TRBV5-5 to TRBJ1-4, with D maybe TRBD1 (5 bases). Trimming cost V 4 bases and J 5 bases, with 12 bases left between them. The germline V gene encodes CDR1 SGHKS and CDR2 YYEKEE (reference sequence). CDR3 length: 14 amino acids. The CDR3 loop is CASSRQRRNEKLFF. The DNA for the CDR3 is TGTGCCAGCAGCCGACAGCGAAGAAATGAAAAACTGTTTTTT.

This clonotype was counted between two and nine times. The chain carries TRBV11-3 and TRBJ2-3; tentative D call: TRBD1 (6 bases). V was clipped by 1 base and J by 5 bases, with 16 bases between them. The CDR3 is 16 amino acids. CDR1 SGHNT and CDR2 YENEEA come from the germline V gene. The CDR3 nucleotides read TGTGCCAGCAGCTTAGTAGAGGGGGACGGCGGAGATACGCAGTATTTT. It is translated as CASSLVEGDGGDTQYF.

This sequence joins TRBV4-3 and TRBJ1-3; D gene uncertain. This CDR3 is 15 amino acids long. CDR1 is LGHNA, CDR2 YSLEER, per germline. Trimming shortened V by 1 base and J by 4 bases, and 11 bases separated the two germline ends. The DNA for the CDR3 is TGCGCCAGCAGCCAAGTAAGAGGTTCAGGAAACACCATATATTTT. This encodes CASSQVRGSGNTIYF.

This clonotype occurred a few times. This chain links TRBV2 with TRBJ1-1; tentative D call: TRBD1 (5 bases). Germline-derived CDR1 and CDR2 are SNHLY and FYNNEI. The CDR3 runs 15 residues. V was trimmed by 6 bases and J by 3 bases, leaving 17 bases between them. The CDR3 sequence: CASSDDRGADTEAFF. The CDR3 DNA follows: TGTGCCAGCAGCGATGATAGGGGAGCGGACACTGAAGCTTTCTTT. Full variable domain (remainder filled in from reference TRBV2 and TRBJ1-1): EPEVTQTPSHQVTQMGQEVILRCVPISNHLYFYWYRQILGQKVEFLVSFYNNEISEKSEIFDDQFSVERPDGSNFTLKIRSTKLEDSAMYFCASSDDRGADTEAFFGQGTRLTVV.